This T cell receptor (beta chain) was captured in a study of shared clonotypes between healthy human individuals. Overall study findings and caveats: Apart from blood, nothing was sampled; tissue repertoires likely differ. Clonotype sharing across donors was expected to vary with sequencing depth. Generation of non-shared clonotypes was less probable than generation of clonotypes shared by all four donors.

Sequencing used immunoSEQ multiplex PCR; TCRdb keeps in-frame clones, though not all of them. The sample has more than 2,000,000 clones, around 90% seen once. Comment on this clone: What it binds is unknown.

This CDR3 is 14 amino acids long. Unmatched junction bases numbered 6, after V lost 6 bases and J lost 1 base. Germline CDR1 and CDR2: GTSNPN and SVGIG (reference sequence). This receptor was identified in a man younger than 35 in good health. The specimen was naive CD4+ T cells sorted from blood. Subset reported: CD45RA+ positively selected. The V gene is TRBV30, the J gene TRBJ2-7; 10 bases agree with TRBD1. CDR3 sequence (DNA): TGTGCCTGCATTAGGACAGGGGGGTCCTACGAGCAGTACTTC. Amino acids: CACIRTGGSYEQYF.